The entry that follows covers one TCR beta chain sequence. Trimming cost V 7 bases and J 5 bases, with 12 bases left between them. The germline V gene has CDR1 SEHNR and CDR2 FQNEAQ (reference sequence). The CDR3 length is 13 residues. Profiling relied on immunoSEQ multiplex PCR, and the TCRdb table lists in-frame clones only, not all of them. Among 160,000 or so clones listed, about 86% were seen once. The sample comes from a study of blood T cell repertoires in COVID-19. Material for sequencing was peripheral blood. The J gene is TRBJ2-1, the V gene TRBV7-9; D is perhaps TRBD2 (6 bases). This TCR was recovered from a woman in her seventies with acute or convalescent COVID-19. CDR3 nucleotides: TGTGCCAGCACGGGGAGGCACAACAATGAGCAGTTCTTC. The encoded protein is CASTGRHNNEQFF.